The next 22 T cell receptor beta chains were all read from a single sample in a study of cytomegalovirus exposure and HLA in healthy donors. Primers for the PCR totalled 60 Vbeta and 13 Jbeta. The data were produced by immunoSEQ multiplex PCR, yet TCRdb's version contains in-frame clones alone and is incomplete. The sample has some 120,000 clones; 75% to 85% are singletons. Sequenced sample: PBMCs. These receptors were taken from a male donor in good health and CMV-seropositive.

CDR3 loop: CASSRGGGSYNEQFF. CDR3 coding DNA: TGCGCCAGCAGCCGCGGGGGGGGATCCTACAATGAGCAGTTCTTC. This chain uses TRBV5-1 with TRBJ2-1, with 9 bases matching TRBD2. Germline values: CDR1 SGHRS, CDR2 YFSETQ. The V and J ends lost 4 bases and 1 base, in that order; junction bases with no gene match: 3. The CDR3 spans 15 residues.

This chain uses TRBV19 with TRBJ1-1; D unresolved. This CDR3 spans 14 amino acids. Germline V gene sequence: CDR1 LNHDA, CDR2 SQIVND (reference sequence). The ends were cut back, 4 bases at V and 3 bases at J, with 12 bases in the middle. CDR3 coding DNA: TGTGCCAGTAGTAAGGTCGCAGAGGACACTGAAGCTTTCTTT. Encoded protein: CASSKVAEDTEAFF.

This clone was detected only a few times. The chain couples TRBV6-5 to TRBJ2-3; 11 bases fit TRBD2. After removal of 6 bases from V and 6 bases from J, the junction contained 8 bases not matched to a gene. This CDR3 is 15 amino acids long. Germline values: CDR1 MNHEY, CDR2 SVGAGI. The chain's CDR3 is CASRPTSGGGDTQYF. CDR3 coding DNA: TGTGCCAGCAGGCCTACTAGCGGGGGTGGGGATACGCAGTATTTT.

The V call is TRBV19, the J call TRBJ2-7, with 8 bases aligning to TRBD1. Germline V CDR1 and CDR2: LNHDA, SQIVND (reference sequence). After removal of 2 bases from V and 5 bases from J, the junction contained 5 bases not matched to a gene. This CDR3 region has 14 residues. The CDR3 spells CASSIQGAGNEQYF. CDR3 in DNA: TGTGCCAGTAGTATACAGGGGGCGGGAAACGAGCAGTACTTC.

This sequence joins TRBV5-1 and TRBJ2-3, with 8 bases fitting TRBD2. Trimming took 0 bases from V and 5 from J; bases not matched to a gene: 8. The CDR3 is 16 amino acids. The germline V gene has CDR1 SGHRS and CDR2 YFSETQ. The CDR3 sequence is CASSLARREALDTQYF. DNA for the CDR3: TGCGCCAGCAGCTTGGCTCGGCGGGAGGCCTTAGATACGCAGTATTTT.

The chain has TRBV28 and TRBJ2-1, with TRBD2 identical over 14 bases. The CDR3 is 18 amino acids. The germline gives CDR1 MDHEN, CDR2 SYDVKM. Trimming at V came to 2 bases and at J to 8 bases, leaving 11 bases not matched to a gene. DNA for the CDR3: TGTGCCAGCAGTTTACTCGCGCTCGGGACTAGCGGGAGACATGAGCAGTTCTTC. This gives the protein CASSLLALGTSGRHEQFF.

CDR3 coding DNA: TGTGCCAGCAGCTTAACAGCTAGCGGCAATGAGCAGTTCTTC. It encodes CASSLTASGNEQFF. The V gene is TRBV7-9, the J gene TRBJ2-1; TRBD2 matches 7 bases. The V segment lost 2 bases and the J segment 6 bases; nucleotides outside the gene matches: 4. Germline V gives CDR1 SEHNR, CDR2 FQNEAQ (reference sequence). The CDR3 covers 14 residues.

The genes are TRBV19 and TRBJ1-4; tentative D call: TRBD1 (6 bases). Germline assignment: CDR1 LNHDA and CDR2 SQIVND (reference sequence). This CDR3 has 14 residues. Between the trimmed V and J ends, which lost 3 bases and 5 bases, there was a span of 10 bases. The CDR3 sequence: CASSMDRWNEKLFF. CDR3 DNA: TGTGCCAGTAGTATGGACAGATGGAATGAAAAACTGTTTTTT.

This sequence joins TRBV29-1 and TRBJ2-5; 9 nucleotides match TRBD1. Trimming removed 6 bases from V and 4 bases from J; junction bases left unmatched: 6. From germline, CDR1 is SQVTM and CDR2 ANQGSEA. This CDR3 spans 13 amino acids. As DNA, the CDR3 is TGCAGCGTCGGACAGGGGAGGTTAGAGACCCAGTACTTC. It specifies CSVGQGRLETQYF.

The chain joins TRBV19 to TRBJ2-1, with 9 bases that match TRBD2. The germline V gene has CDR1 LNHDA and CDR2 SQIVND (reference sequence). The trim removed 3 bases at V and 8 bases at J, leaving 8 bases unmatched. The CDR3 has 15 residues. The CDR3 bases are TGTGCCAGTAGTATCGGGGCGGGAGGGATGGATGAGCAGTTCTTC. Translated: CASSIGAGGMDEQFF.

The V gene is TRBV11-2, the J gene TRBJ2-3; 7 bases are a match to TRBD2. V dropped 0 bases and J dropped 14; count of bases not matched to a gene: 8. The CDR3 length is 13 residues. CDR1 and CDR2 (germline): SGHAT, FQNNGV. The CDR3 sequence is CASSLEGLAEGYF. CDR3 in DNA: TGTGCCAGCAGCTTAGAGGGGCTAGCGGAGGGGTATTTT.

V gene TRBV7-2 combines with J gene TRBJ2-7; TRBD1 aligns across 9 bases. The CDR3 contains 13 residues. V lost 7 bases, J lost 4 bases, and 5 bases stayed unmatched. Germline V gene lookup returns CDR1 SGHTA and CDR2 FQGNSA. CDR3 DNA: TGTGCCAGCACCTGGGACAGGGCGTACGAGCAGTACTTC. This sequence encodes CASTWDRAYEQYF.

The chain uses TRBV7-6 and TRBJ1-1; TRBD1 is a possible D gene (6 bases). Trimming pared 1 base from V and 5 bases from J, leaving 8 bases between. CDR1 and CDR2 (germline): SGHVS, FNYEAQ. This CDR3 comprises 13 residues. The CDR3 region is CASSLGTETEAFF. CDR3 DNA sequence: TGTGCCAGCAGCTTAGGGACAGAGACTGAAGCTTTCTTT.

The rearrangement links TRBV4-3 to TRBJ2-1, with D uncertain. The CDR3 is 15 residues long. V shed 3 bases and J shed 2 bases, with 11 bases lying between them. Per germline, CDR1 LGHNA and CDR2 YSLEER. The CDR3 sequence is CASSHRIGPYNEQFF. In nucleotides, the CDR3 is TGCGCCAGCAGCCATCGCATTGGCCCCTACAATGAGCAGTTCTTC.

This rearrangement joins TRBV6-9 to TRBJ1-1, with TRBD1 matching 12 bases. The germline CDR1 and CDR2 sequences are MNHGY and SVAAGI. V shed 6 bases, J shed 1 base, and the junction held 3 bases outside the gene matches. The CDR3 runs 15 residues. DNA of the CDR3: TGTGCCAGCAGACGGGACAGGGGGCCGAACACTGAAGCTTTCTTT. It is translated as CASRRDRGPNTEAFF.

Here the CDR3 DNA reads TGTGCCAGCACCACAGCTACAGGGAGTGGGCCCCAGCATTTT. This translates into CASTTATGSGPQHF. This chain links TRBV7-2 with TRBJ1-5, with a weak D call TRBD1 (6 bases). The CDR3 sequence is 14 residues long. With 7 bases removed from V and 9 bases from J, the gap between germline ends came to 19 bases. Germline CDR1 reads SGHTA; CDR2 reads FQGNSA. Complete variable domain (other parts from reference TRBV7-2 and TRBJ1-5): GAGVSQSPSNKVTEKGKDVELRCDPISGHTALYWYRQSLGQGLEFLIYFQGNSAPDKSGLPSDRFSAERTGGSVSTLTIQRTQQEDSAVYLCASTTATGSGPQHFGDGTRLSIL.

The table lists this clone with a few counts. The chain has TRBV7-2 and TRBJ2-7, with unresolved D. Germline CDR1 SGHTA, CDR2 FQGNSA. The CDR3 length is 13 residues. V gave up 5 bases and J gave up 4 bases, with 12 bases separating them. CDR3 nucleotide sequence: TGTGCCAGCAGCCCCCAGGCAGAGTACGAGCAGTACTTC. Amino acids: CASSPQAEYEQYF.

The rearrangement uses TRBV2 and TRBJ1-5; D is possibly TRBD1 (6 bases). The germline V and J ends were trimmed by 6 bases and 0 bases, with 12 bases remaining between them. Germline V gene sequence: CDR1 SNHLY, CDR2 FYNNEI. CDR3 length equals 15 residues. The CDR3 DNA reads TGTGCCAGCAGAGAGACAGGCTTTAGCAATCAGCCCCAGCATTTT. This encodes CASRETGFSNQPQHF.

V is TRBV27 and J is TRBJ1-4, with TRBD1 identical over 11 bases. J gave up 6 bases and V 6 bases, and 9 bases lay outside the gene matches. The CDR3 has 16 amino acids. Germline lookup yields CDR1 MNHEY and CDR2 SMNVEV (reference sequence). The CDR3 protein is CASSRLPGQGDEKLFF. DNA for the CDR3: TGTGCCAGCAGCAGATTACCGGGACAGGGGGATGAAAAACTGTTTTTT.

The gene calls are TRBV11-2 and TRBJ2-3; 10 nucleotides line up with TRBD2. CDR3 length: 17 amino acids. The trim removed 0 bases at V and 1 base at J, leaving 4 bases unmatched. From germline, CDR1 is SGHAT and CDR2 FQNNGV. The CDR3 DNA follows: TGTGCCAGCAGCTTAGATCTCCTAGCGGGAGGCACAGATACGCAGTATTTT. It encodes CASSLDLLAGGTDTQYF.

This chain uses TRBV28 with TRBJ2-3, with D possibly matching TRBD1 (6 bases). The ends were cut back, 8 bases at V and 6 bases at J, with 21 bases in the middle. The CDR3 is made up of 15 amino acids. CDR1 and CDR2 (germline): MDHEN, SYDVKM. In DNA form, the CDR3 reads TGTGCCAGCGGGATACTAGACAGGCCAGGGGATACGCAGTATTTT. Translation: CASGILDRPGDTQYF.

The rearrangement links TRBV2 to TRBJ2-5; D remains unclear. Trimming took off 3 bases at V and 4 bases at J, with 6 bases between the two ends. CDR1 SNHLY and CDR2 FYNNEI come from the germline V gene. The CDR3 runs to 12 residues. The DNA of the CDR3 is TGTGCCAGCAGTGACCGTGTAGAGACCCAGTACTTC. Amino acid sequence: CASSDRVETQYF.